Below are 32 T cell receptor beta chains sequenced from a single sample in a study of cytomegalovirus exposure and HLA in healthy donors. The PCR made use of 60 Vbeta and 13 Jbeta primers. Some clones are missing from TCRdb's copy, which holds only in-frame ones; the method was immunoSEQ multiplex PCR. The profile shows 150,000 to 200,000 clones, roughly 80% of them singletons. Source material: PBMCs. The origin of the receptors is a man in his forties or fifties in good health and CMV-seropositive.

The rearrangement joins TRBV11-2 to TRBJ1-3, with D perhaps TRBD1 (6 bases). With 5 bases removed from V and 0 bases from J, the gap between germline ends came to 17 bases. CDR3 size: 17 residues. Looked up from germline, CDR1 is SGHAT and CDR2 is FQNNGV. CDR3 sequence: CASSLVPQGHSGNTIYF. The CDR3 region has the DNA TGTGCCAGCAGCCTAGTGCCCCAGGGACACTCTGGAAACACCATATATTTT.

This clone was observed a few times. The V and J genes are TRBV7-6 and TRBJ2-7, with TRBD2 matching 11 bases. V dropped 5 bases and J dropped 0; count of bases not matched to a gene: 6. The CDR3 loop spans 16 amino acids. Germline lookup yields CDR1 SGHVS and CDR2 FNYEAQ. CDR3 sequence: CASSRTSGPYSYEQYF. CDR3 coding DNA: TGTGCCAGCAGCCGGACTAGCGGGCCCTACTCCTACGAGCAGTACTTC.

The rearrangement joins TRBV5-1 to TRBJ1-1, with TRBD1 matching 10 bases. Germline V gives CDR1 SGHRS, CDR2 YFSETQ. J gave up 5 bases and V 4 bases, and 5 bases lay outside the gene matches. The CDR3 loop spans 14 amino acids. The CDR3 DNA reads TGCGCCAGCAGCACTGGACAGGGGGGGACTGAAGCTTTCTTT. Translating it yields CASSTGQGGTEAFF.

The CDR3 sequence is CASSLTGVRDEQFF. In DNA, the CDR3 is TGCGCCAGCAGCTTGACGGGAGTCCGCGATGAGCAGTTCTTC. The chain combines TRBV5-1 with TRBJ2-1; tentative D call: TRBD2 (6 bases). CDR3 length equals 14 residues. Per the germline V gene, CDR1 is SGHRS and CDR2 is YFSETQ. Between the trimmed V and J ends, which lost 1 base and 8 bases, there was a span of 13 bases.

This clone was seen more than once but under ten times. V gene TRBV6-5 combines with J gene TRBJ1-1; D is ambiguous. CDR1 MNHEY and CDR2 SVGAGI come from the germline V gene. V was pared by 6 bases and J by 4 bases, with 12 bases between. CDR3 length: 13 amino acids. Written as DNA, the CDR3 is TGTGCCAGCAGACCATCAGGTGGCACTGAAGCTTTCTTT. This translates into CASRPSGGTEAFF.

CDR3 DNA sequence: TGTGCCAGCAGCTTAATAGCGGGAATCTACAATGAGCAGTTCTTC. Its protein is CASSLIAGIYNEQFF. The chain links TRBV11-2 to TRBJ2-1, with 8 bases identical to TRBD2. The CDR3 is made up of 15 amino acids. CDR1 and CDR2 from the germline V gene are SGHAT and FQNNGV. J lost 3 bases, V lost 2 bases, and 3 bases had no gene match. Full variable domain (missing parts from reference TRBV11-2 and TRBJ2-1): EAGVAQSPRYKIIEKRQSVAFWCNPISGHATLYWYQQILGQGPKLLIQFQNNGVVDDSQLPKDRFSAERLKGVDSTLKIQPAKLEDSAVYLCASSLIAGIYNEQFFGPGTRLTVL.

This clone occurred once. V usage is TRBV21-1 and J usage is TRBJ2-7; the D segment call TRBD2 is taken from the table without a DNA check. TRBV21-1 is labeled a pseudogene. CDR3 length equals 11 residues. The DNA for the CDR3 is TGTGCCAGCAGCAATCGGTTTGGGCAGTACTTC. Amino acids: CASSNRFGQYF.

The rearrangement links TRBV28 to TRBJ1-5, with D uncertain. V was pared by 2 bases and J by 6 bases, with 17 bases between. The germline gives CDR1 MDHEN, CDR2 SYDVKM. The CDR3 covers 16 residues. DNA of the CDR3: TGTGCCAGCAGTTTAATTGGAGCAGCCCGTGCTCAGCCCCAGCATTTT. This translates into CASSLIGAARAQPQHF.

The chain uses TRBV6-5 and TRBJ1-6; D may be TRBD1 (5 bases). V lost 4 bases to trimming and J lost 6 bases, with 13 bases between them. CDR3 size: 15 residues. Per the germline V gene, CDR1 is MNHEY and CDR2 is SVGAGI. CDR3 residues: CASSFLGVTNSPLHF. DNA for the CDR3: TGTGCCAGCAGTTTCTTAGGGGTAACTAATTCACCCCTCCACTTT.

CDR3 region: CASSVESGRSGEQYF. CDR3 coding DNA: TGTGCCAGCAGCGTAGAAAGCGGGAGGTCAGGCGAGCAGTACTTC. V gene TRBV9 combines with J gene TRBJ2-5; 9 positions agree with TRBD2. The tail of the sequence fits TRBJ2-7 better, so the J call may be wrong. The CDR3 consists of 15 residues. The V gene's germline CDR1 is SGDLS and CDR2 YYNGEE.

V and J are TRBV5-4 and TRBJ2-3, with D possibly matching TRBD2 (5 bases). Trimming pared 0 bases from V and 3 bases from J, leaving 8 bases between. Germline V lookup: CDR1 SGHNT, CDR2 YYREEE (reference sequence). The CDR3 is 14 amino acids. The CDR3 loop reads CASSLGAETDTQYF. As DNA, the CDR3 is TGTGCCAGCAGCTTGGGAGCGGAAACAGATACGCAGTATTTT.

The CDR3 is CASSLGEGQGWNTEAFF. Here the CDR3 DNA reads TGTGCCAGCAGCTTAGGTGAGGGACAGGGATGGAACACTGAAGCTTTCTTT. This chain uses TRBV7-9 with TRBJ1-1, with TRBD1 matching over 9 bases. The CDR3 covers 17 residues. The ends lost 1 base at V and 1 base at J; junction bases unmatched: 7. The germline gives CDR1 SEHNR, CDR2 FQNEAQ (reference sequence).

J is TRBJ2-3 and V is TRBV7-2; a weak D match, TRBD1 (6 bases). The CDR3 has 17 amino acids. From germline, CDR1 is SGHTA and CDR2 FQGNSA. V was clipped by 3 bases and J by 1 base, with 17 bases between them. The CDR3 protein is CASSFAVVGAGTDTQYF. In nucleotides, the CDR3 is TGTGCCAGCAGCTTTGCTGTTGTGGGGGCTGGCACAGATACGCAGTATTTT.

This clone was recorded once. J is TRBJ2-7 and V is TRBV27; 10 positions agree with TRBD2. Germline trimming cut 5 bases from V and 4 bases from J; bases unmatched to any gene: 5. The length of the CDR3 is 14 residues. Germline CDR1 is MNHEY and CDR2 is SMNVEV (reference sequence). The CDR3 DNA follows: TGTGCCAGCAGTCCCTGGACTAGCGGTTACGAGCAGTACTTC. It is translated as CASSPWTSGYEQYF.

The chain combines TRBV7-8 with TRBJ2-5; TRBD2 matches 7 bases. V gave up 5 bases and J gave up 5 bases; unmatched junction bases: 8. Per the germline V gene, CDR1 is SGHVS and CDR2 is FQNEAQ. This CDR3 is built from 14 residues. CDR3 DNA sequence: TGTGCCAGCAGCCCGAGGGAGGGGCCGGAGACCCAGTACTTC. Its translation: CASSPREGPETQYF.

The CDR3 nucleotides read TGCGCCAGCAGTGACATCGGGGCAGGGGGCACTGAAGCTTTCTTT. Its protein is CASSDIGAGGTEAFF. The J gene is TRBJ1-1, the V gene TRBV10-2; 7 nucleotides line up with TRBD1. The germline V gene has CDR1 WSHSY and CDR2 SAAADI. The CDR3 sequence is 15 residues long. The junction had 8 bases not matched to a gene; V was cut back by 3 bases and J by 4 bases.

The V call is TRBV30, the J call TRBJ2-7; 9 bases map to TRBD1. The V and J ends lost 4 bases and 2 bases, in that order; junction bases with no gene match: 3. This CDR3 is built from 13 residues. Germline V gives CDR1 GTSNPN, CDR2 SVGIG (reference sequence). CDR3 protein: CAWTGQGAYEQYF. CDR3 nucleotides: TGTGCCTGGACGGGACAGGGAGCCTACGAGCAGTACTTC. Drawing the rest from reference TRBV30 and TRBJ2-7, the complete variable domain is SQTIHQWPATLVQPVGSPLSLECTVEGTSNPNLYWYRQAAGRGLQLLFYSVGIGQISSEVPQNLSASRPQDRQFILSSKKLLLSDSGFYLCAWTGQGAYEQYFGPGTRLTVT.

This chain connects TRBV15 to TRBJ1-2, with 7 bases aligning to TRBD1. This CDR3 has 13 residues. The V gene's germline CDR1 is LNHNV and CDR2 YYDKDF (reference sequence). V was clipped by 0 bases and J by 6 bases; unmatched bases: 1. This chain's CDR3 is CATSREGQHGYTF. CDR3 nucleotides: TGTGCCACCAGCAGAGAGGGACAGCATGGCTACACCTTC.

This clone was detected only a few times. The rearrangement joins TRBV11-2 to TRBJ2-1; D may be TRBD2 (5 bases). Germline V gene data show CDR1 as SGHAT and CDR2 as FQNNGV. Trimming cost V 0 bases and J 13 bases, with 16 bases left between them. This CDR3 has 14 residues. CDR3 protein: CASSLDRGLDSQFF. The CDR3, as DNA: TGTGCCAGCAGCTTAGATCGGGGTCTAGATAGTCAGTTCTTC.

The rearrangement links TRBV4-3 to TRBJ1-3, with TRBD1 as a possible D gene (5 bases). With 0 bases removed from V and 4 bases from J, the gap between germline ends came to 13 bases. The CDR3 is 16 amino acids. Germline values: CDR1 LGHNA, CDR2 YSLEER. In DNA form, the CDR3 reads TGCGCCAGCAGCCAAGATTCGGGGGGTGGCGGAAACACCATATATTTT. Residues: CASSQDSGGGGNTIYF.

This chain joins TRBV7-9 and TRBJ2-7; D is possibly TRBD2 (7 bases). Germline V gene lookup returns CDR1 SEHNR and CDR2 FQNEAQ (reference sequence). This CDR3 spans 15 amino acids. Trimming pared 3 bases from V and 3 bases from J, leaving 15 bases between. As DNA, the CDR3 is TGTGCCAGCAGCTTTAGGGGGGGGGCCATCTACGAGCAGTACTTC. This sequence encodes CASSFRGGAIYEQYF.

This sequence joins TRBV7-6 and TRBJ1-1; D unclear. The germline V gene encodes CDR1 SGHVS and CDR2 FNYEAQ. V was trimmed by 5 bases and J by 10 bases, leaving 17 bases between them. The CDR3 length is 13 residues. In DNA form, the CDR3 reads TGTGCCAGCAGCCCTAGTGAGACGAAGCGAGCTTTCTTT. The encoded protein is CASSPSETKRAFF.

The gene calls are TRBV27 and TRBJ2-3; D is unresolved. Between the trimmed V and J ends, which lost 4 bases and 0 bases, there was a span of 5 bases. The CDR3 spans 13 residues. Per germline, CDR1 MNHEY and CDR2 SMNVEV (reference sequence). The CDR3: CASSSKSTDTQYF. The CDR3 DNA reads TGTGCCAGCAGTTCCAAAAGCACAGATACGCAGTATTTT.

The chain carries TRBV6-6 and TRBJ2-7; maybe TRBD2 (6 bases). Germline V gene data show CDR1 as MNHNY and CDR2 as SVGAGI (reference sequence). V lost 2 bases to trimming and J lost 3 bases, with 8 bases between them. The CDR3 length is 13 residues. The CDR3: CASSYGRYYEQYF. The CDR3 nucleotides read TGTGCCAGCAGTTACGGGAGGTACTACGAGCAGTACTTC.

The gene calls are TRBV27 and TRBJ1-1; D is possibly TRBD1 (5 bases). Germline assignment: CDR1 MNHEY and CDR2 SMNVEV (reference sequence). The CDR3 consists of 14 residues. Trimming removed 3 bases from V and 0 bases from J, with 8 bases in between. CDR3 sequence: CASSFTGMNTEAFF. CDR3 in DNA: TGTGCCAGCAGTTTTACAGGAATGAACACTGAAGCTTTCTTT.

This clone has just a few counts. This rearrangement joins TRBV28 to TRBJ1-3; D perhaps matches TRBD1 (5 bases). This CDR3 is built from 16 residues. The germline V gene encodes CDR1 MDHEN and CDR2 SYDVKM. The V end was cut by 2 bases, the J end by 2 bases, with 13 bases between. DNA of the CDR3: TGTGCCAGCAGTTTAGCGATGGGGCAGGCTGGAAACACCATATATTTT. Its protein is CASSLAMGQAGNTIYF.

This chain connects TRBV6-4 to TRBJ2-4, with unresolved D. The CDR3 has 22 amino acids. V lost 2 bases to trimming and J lost 0 bases, with 29 bases between them. Per the germline V gene, CDR1 is MRHNA and CDR2 is SNTAGT. The CDR3 loop is CASSDPRIRRVEWSLAKNIQYF. The CDR3, as DNA: TGTGCCAGCAGTGACCCCCGCATTAGACGGGTGGAGTGGAGCCTAGCCAAAAACATTCAGTACTTC.

The rearrangement links TRBV4-3 to TRBJ2-1; 9 nucleotides agree with TRBD2. Germline values: CDR1 LGHNA, CDR2 YSLEER. CDR3 length: 16 amino acids. The V and J ends lost 5 bases and 3 bases, in that order; junction bases with no gene match: 8. The CDR3, as DNA: TGCGCCAGCAGCTCCAATAGCGGGGGACTCTACAATGAGCAGTTCTTC. It yields the protein CASSSNSGGLYNEQFF.

The rearrangement joins TRBV5-4 to TRBJ2-5, with D uncertain. The CDR3 length is 13 residues. Germline lookup yields CDR1 SGHNT and CDR2 YYREEE (reference sequence). Trimming left V 0 bases short and J 0 bases short, with 3 bases between. CDR3 amino acids: CASSLAYQETQYF. CDR3 in DNA: TGTGCCAGCAGCTTGGCGTACCAAGAGACCCAGTACTTC.

The J gene is TRBJ1-3, the V gene TRBV10-2; D is unresolved. Germline V gene sequence: CDR1 WSHSY, CDR2 SAAADI. V dropped 4 bases and J dropped 0 bases, with 7 bases sitting between them. CDR3 length equals 14 residues. The CDR3 protein is CASSAVNSGNTIYF. The DNA of the CDR3 is TGCGCCAGCAGTGCAGTGAACTCTGGAAACACCATATATTTT.

About this clone: This sample also contains other DNA sequences that code for the same CDR3. The genes are TRBV30 and TRBJ2-3; 9 nucleotides line up with TRBD2. CDR1 and CDR2 (germline): GTSNPN, SVGIG (reference sequence). The CDR3 runs to 15 residues. V lost 2 bases and J lost 1; bases outside the gene matches: 4. For the CDR3, the DNA is TGTGCCTGGAGTCTTAGCGGGGGAGGCACAGATACGCAGTATTTT. This gives the protein CAWSLSGGGTDTQYF.

V usage is TRBV2 and J usage is TRBJ1-4; 7 bases are a match to TRBD1. Germline V gene sequence: CDR1 SNHLY, CDR2 FYNNEI. The CDR3 length is 11 residues. Trimming cost V 8 bases and J 8 bases; bases outside gene matches: 2. CDR3 sequence (DNA): TGTGCCAGCCGAGGGGGCGAAAAACTGTTTTTT. Residues: CASRGGEKLFF.